The source of this T cell receptor (beta chain) is a study of low-dose radiotherapy and immunotherapy resistance in tumors. Study context: With fractions of 0.5 Gy given every 2 weeks, Cohort 1 accumulated a total of 6.5 Gy. Dosing for Cohort 2 consisted of 1 Gy per fraction every two weeks, reaching a total of 13 Gy over 26 weeks.

TRAV- and TRBV-specific primers, spanning alpha and beta chains, primed first-strand cDNA. The authors ran about 21 PCR cycles to amplify TCRs with a constant-region primer and V-primer adapter. MiXCR, applied by TCRdb to the reads, yields one record per CDR3 protein. Of over 7,000 distinct CDR3 sequences listed, about 67% are singletons. Germline lookup yields CDR1 MNHEY and CDR2 SMNVEV (reference sequence). The CDR3 extends over 19 amino acids. V lost 6 bases and J lost 0; bases outside the gene matches: 13. As a condition of eligibility, patients had advanced solid tumors lacking tumor-infiltrating lymphocytes.

This receptor was taken from a human donor with advanced metastatic prostate, ovarian, gallbladder or colorectal cancer (not recorded which). This table probably holds off-target reads from a library built for another chain. The chain combines TRBV27 with TRBJ2-6, with 8 nucleotides matching TRBD1. CDR3 region: CASREAGTGDFSGANVLTF. The CDR3 nucleotides read TGTGCCAGCAGAGAAGCCGGGACAGGAGATTTCTCTGGGGCCAACGTCCTGACTTTC.